This T cell receptor beta chain was captured in a study of CD8 T cell repertoires and HIV-1 epitope variants (dated by TCRdb to about 2020). Context from the whole study: T cells were stimulated in separate culture wells with each of twenty-five peptides representing autologous and known Gag and Nef epitope variants. Control conditions included a CMV, EBV and flu peptide pool, the Ebola AY9 epitope as negative control, and a no-peptide well. The epitopes tested covered three Gag epitope families plus Nef HW9 and YT9. Using the EasySep Human T Cell Enrichment Kit, T cells were enriched and then co-cultured with an equal number of autologous T cell-negative cells acting as antigen-presenting cells. For less than 13 days the cultures were kept in IMDM with gentamicin, and on days 3 and 7 half of the media was changed with IL-2, IL-7 and IL-15 added. A 1M T cell aliquot was kept as an uncultured baseline condition, separate from the roughly 87 T cell cultures. A total of more than 70 T cell cultures were run, with each culture condition done in triplicate except for one peptide, which was done in duplicate.

Looking up the germline V gene yields CDR1 MDHEN and CDR2 SYDVKM. V loses 3 bases at its end and J loses 1 base; junction bases beyond the gene matches: 3. The CDR3, from cysteine to phenylalanine, totals 14 residues. Only the CDR3 region is kept as DNA, spanning 42 bases read in frame from base 1. Note on this clone: Its antigen has not been determined. No base quality values were provided; no much bigger clone lies one nucleotide off.

The EasySep Human CD8+ T Cell Enrichment Kit was used on day 10 to isolate CD8+ T cells from every culture. General findings and caveats noted by the study authors: The Nef KF9 family was recognized by five clonotypes and the HW9 family by one, and no responses to the TAALDMSHF plasma variant were observed. Only TCR beta chains were identified by the assay, and proliferation to antigen, not T cell function or cytokine profile, was indicated. The study identified roughly 9 antigen-specific TCR beta clonotypes, 5 to 7 of which appeared to be cross-reactive for autologous or known escape epitope variants.

Sequencing of TCR beta CDR3 regions was performed at survey depth on the immunoSEQ platform. The QIAamp DNA micro kit was used to extract genomic DNA from every cultured and uncultured CD8+ T cell population. The paper's data handling went like this. Samples with fewer than 5,000 productive reads were excluded, resulting in the removal of about 6.5% of the roughly 80 HIV peptide-stimulated cultures. Sequences were trimmed to CDR3 by a MANAFEST web app, and nonproductive sequences, CDR3s under 5 amino acids, and sequences not starting with C or ending with F/W were removed. To count as antigen-specific, a clonotype had to be expanded in at least 2 of 3 replicates compared with the no-peptide control at FDR 0.01, and only within one epitope family. A frequency at least fivefold higher than in wells stimulated with peptides from other epitope families was additionally required for specific clonotypes. TCRdb limited this immuneACCESS table to in-frame rearrangements with V and J called. A share of clones is missing; checked studies link under half to unresolved V genes, and the rest is unexplained. V and J calls and clone size are as listed in that table; D and trimming were resolved from the DNA. This sample gives 6,000 to 8,000 clones in total; about 62% of them show up just once. The top ten clonotypes cover around 45% of the sample.

Rearrangement joined TRBV28 to TRBJ2-7; TRBD1 agrees with 7 junctional bases. The receptor comes from a male donor with HIV. Material: cultured CD8+ T cells derived from PBMCs. The encoded CDR3 is CASSFVTGSYEQYF. The sequence in DNA is TGTGCCAGCAGTTTTGTGACAGGGTCCTACGAGCAGTACTTC. The entire variable domain, with the stretches around the CDR3 drawn from the reference TRBV28 and TRBJ2-7 proteins, is DVKVTQSSRYLVKRTGEKVFLECVQDMDHENMFWYRQDPGLGLRLIYFSYDVKMKEKGDIPEGYSVSREKKERFSLILESASTNQTSMYLCASSFVTGSYEQYFGPGTRLTVT.